The 3 T cell receptor beta chains presented below share a single source sample, sequenced in a study of TIL therapy for anti-PD-1-resistant metastatic lung cancer. The time point was: pre-treatment sample, taken before nivolumab and TIL therapy. Pleural nodules or supraclavicular lymph nodes made up most of the excised metastases sampled. The libraries were made with immunoSEQ v3. Data came from immunoSEQ multiplex PCR; TCRdb stores just in-frame clones and leaves some out. Here the sample spans 25,000 to 30,000 clones, approximately 63% being singletons. The sample was tumor tissue, taken at baseline. Receptors originate from a woman aged 30-79 years with non-small cell lung cancer.

This clone showed up just a few times. The J gene is TRBJ1-5, the V gene TRBV18; D is uncertain. Trimming took off 2 bases at V and 5 bases at J, with 7 bases between the two ends. The CDR3 runs 13 residues. Germline V CDR1 and CDR2: KGHSH, LQKENI. CDR3 loop: CASSPSVDQPQHF. CDR3 nucleotide sequence: TGTGCCAGCTCACCATCGGTCGATCAGCCCCAGCATTTT.

V usage is TRBV10-2 and J usage is TRBJ2-6; D remains ambiguous. Germline CDR1 reads WSHSY; CDR2 reads SAAADI. The CDR3 consists of 14 residues. V was clipped by 3 bases and J by 1 base, with 4 bases between them. CDR3 amino acids: CASSDGSGANVLTF. The CDR3 DNA is TGCGCCAGCAGTGACGGGTCTGGGGCCAACGTCCTGACTTTC.

This clone ranks as medium-sized (0.01 to 0.1%). The chain links TRBV5-4 to TRBJ2-7, with D possibly matching TRBD1 (5 bases). Germline CDR1 and CDR2: SGHNT and YYREEE (reference sequence). The CDR3 contains 14 residues. The V and J ends lost 1 base and 1 base respectively, with 9 bases between them. The CDR3 coding sequence is TGTGCCAGCAGCTTGTACAGGAATTCCTACGAGCAGTACTTC. Translation gives CASSLYRNSYEQYF. The variable domain in full, completed from reference TRBV5-4 and TRBJ2-7, reads ETGVTQSPTHLIKTRGQQVTLRCSSQSGHNTVSWYQQALGQGPQFIFQYYREEENGRGNFPPRFSGLQFPNYSSELNVNALELDDSALYLCASSLYRNSYEQYFGPGTRLTVT.